These 5 T cell receptor beta chains share one sample of origin, sequenced in a study of T cell changes during pregnancy in multiple sclerosis. Here immunoSEQ multiplex PCR was the method, and the copy in TCRdb shows in-frame clones only, minus some. The data contain roughly 35,000 clones, 92% of them singletons. The sequenced material came from PBMCs (not recorded whether the cells were cultured). The source is a female donor with multiple sclerosis, enrolled in a pregnancy study.

The chain has TRBV7-2 and TRBJ2-5; D perhaps matches TRBD2 (6 bases). This CDR3 has 13 amino acids. Per germline, CDR1 SGHTA and CDR2 FQGNSA. V lost 5 bases and J lost 5, with 12 bases in between. CDR3 sequence: CASSPTGGETQYF. The CDR3, as DNA: TGTGCCAGCAGCCCCACTGGGGGGGAGACCCAGTACTTC.

This chain links TRBV27 with TRBJ2-7; 8 bases map to TRBD1. The CDR3 consists of 13 residues. V lost 2 bases and J lost 7; bases outside the gene matches: 4. In germline, CDR1 is MNHEY, CDR2 SMNVEV (reference sequence). This CDR3 reads CASSLQGAREQYF. As DNA, the CDR3 is TGTGCCAGCAGTTTACAGGGGGCTCGGGAGCAGTACTTC.

The chain carries TRBV4-1 and TRBJ1-2, with D uncertain. V lost 0 bases, J lost 0 bases, and 17 bases lay in between. The CDR3 length is 18 residues. Germline lookup yields CDR1 MGHRA and CDR2 YSYEKL. This chain's CDR3 is CASSQELHRERSNYGYTF. The CDR3 region has the DNA TGCGCCAGCAGCCAAGAACTCCACCGGGAACGATCTAACTATGGCTACACCTTC.

The rearrangement links TRBV27 to TRBJ2-7, with TRBD1 as a possible D gene (5 bases). The V and J ends lost 8 bases and 4 bases respectively, with 15 bases between them. Germline loops: CDR1 MNHEY, CDR2 SMNVEV (reference sequence). CDR3 length: 13 residues. CDR3 coding DNA: TGTGCCAGCTCGACGGACAATCCTTACGAGCAGTACTTC. It is translated as CASSTDNPYEQYF.

CDR3 amino acids: CSVGGHTMNTEAFF. In DNA, the CDR3 is TGCAGCGTTGGGGGACACACCATGAACACTGAAGCTTTCTTT. The chain links TRBV29-1 to TRBJ1-1, with D possibly matching TRBD1 (6 bases). The CDR3 has 14 amino acids. From germline, CDR1 is SQVTM and CDR2 ANQGSEA. Trimming removed 4 bases at V and 0 bases at J, with 12 bases between.